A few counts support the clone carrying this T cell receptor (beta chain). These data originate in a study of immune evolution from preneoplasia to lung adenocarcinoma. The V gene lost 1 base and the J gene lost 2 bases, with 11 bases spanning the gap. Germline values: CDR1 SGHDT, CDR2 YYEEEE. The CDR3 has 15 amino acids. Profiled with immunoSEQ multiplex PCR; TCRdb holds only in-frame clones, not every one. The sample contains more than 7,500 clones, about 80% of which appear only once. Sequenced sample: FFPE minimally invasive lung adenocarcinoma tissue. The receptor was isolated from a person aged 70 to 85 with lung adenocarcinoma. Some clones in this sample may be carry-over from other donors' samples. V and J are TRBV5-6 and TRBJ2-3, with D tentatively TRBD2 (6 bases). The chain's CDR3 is CASSLLGEDTDTQYF. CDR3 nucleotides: TGTGCCAGCAGCTTGTTGGGGGAGGACACAGATACGCAGTATTTT.